This is a list of T cell receptor beta chains from one sample in a study of blood T cell repertoires in COVID-19. Using immunoSEQ multiplex PCR, the repertoire was profiled, and TCRdb retains in-frame clones only, with some absent. Found here are some 240,000 clones, approximately 79% of them singletons; the top ten hold approximately 4%. The sequenced sample consisted of PBMCs or T cells enriched from blood (not recorded which). These TCRs come from a man younger than 45 with acute COVID-19. The CDR3 runs from the conserved cysteine through the conserved F or W. A D gene is named only where the DNA matches it firmly. The size field is filled for only some rows; it gives once, few, many or a size class.

d_gene | j_gene | v_gene | abundance | CDR3nt | CDR3aa
TRBD2 | TRBJ2-1 | TRBV7-2 | NA | TGTGCCAGCAGAATAGCTGGACTAGCGGGTTCCAATGAGCAGTTCTTC | CASRIAGLAGSNEQFF
NA | TRBJ1-6 | TRBV7-2 | NA | TGTGCCAGCAGCAGGGACTTCTATAATTCACCCCTCCACTTT | CASSRDFYNSPLHF
NA | TRBJ2-3 | TRBV6-5 | NA | TGTGCCAGCACGGAGGGGAGCTCGAACACAGATACGCAGTATTTT | CASTEGSSNTDTQYF
NA | TRBJ2-1 | TRBV20-1 | once | TGCAGTGCTAGAGTGGGACAAATCCAGTTCTTC | CSARVGQIQFF
TRBD2 | TRBJ2-1 | TRBV5-1 | once | TGCGCCAGCAGCTTCCAGTCGGCTAGCGGGACTAATGAGCAGTTCTTC | CASSFQSASGTNEQFF
NA | TRBJ1-6 | TRBV19 | few | TGTGCCAGTAGTTCGGGGGGGAGATCACCCCTCCACTTT | CASSSGGRSPLHF
TRBD1 | TRBJ1-1 | TRBV10-2 | NA | TGCGCCAGCATTTTAACAGGGGGCGCGGCTGAAGCTTTCTTT | CASILTGGAAEAFF
TRBD1 | TRBJ1-2 | TRBV5-6 | once | TGTGCCAGCAGCCGAAGAGGGGGCGACGGCTACACCTTC | CASSRRGGDGYTF
NA | TRBJ1-3 | TRBV30 | few | TGTGCCTGGAGTACCCTTCAGGGTGATGGAAACACCATATATTTT | CAWSTLQGDGNTIYF
NA | TRBJ1-6 | TRBV30 | NA | TGTGCCTGGAGTATACGGAGGTCACCCCTCCACTTT | CAWSIRRSPLHF
NA | TRBJ1-4 | TRBV9 | few | TGTGCCAGCAGCGTAGGCAGGGGACGCGAAAAACTGTTTTTT | CASSVGRGREKLFF
NA | TRBJ2-5 | TRBV27 | NA | TGTGCCAGCAGTTTAGTCGGGGGTCGGCAAGAGACCCAGTACTTC | CASSLVGGRQETQYF
NA | TRBJ1-4 | TRBV9 | NA | TGTGCCAGCAGCCCTAATTCTGAAAAACTGTTTTTT | CASSPNSEKLFF